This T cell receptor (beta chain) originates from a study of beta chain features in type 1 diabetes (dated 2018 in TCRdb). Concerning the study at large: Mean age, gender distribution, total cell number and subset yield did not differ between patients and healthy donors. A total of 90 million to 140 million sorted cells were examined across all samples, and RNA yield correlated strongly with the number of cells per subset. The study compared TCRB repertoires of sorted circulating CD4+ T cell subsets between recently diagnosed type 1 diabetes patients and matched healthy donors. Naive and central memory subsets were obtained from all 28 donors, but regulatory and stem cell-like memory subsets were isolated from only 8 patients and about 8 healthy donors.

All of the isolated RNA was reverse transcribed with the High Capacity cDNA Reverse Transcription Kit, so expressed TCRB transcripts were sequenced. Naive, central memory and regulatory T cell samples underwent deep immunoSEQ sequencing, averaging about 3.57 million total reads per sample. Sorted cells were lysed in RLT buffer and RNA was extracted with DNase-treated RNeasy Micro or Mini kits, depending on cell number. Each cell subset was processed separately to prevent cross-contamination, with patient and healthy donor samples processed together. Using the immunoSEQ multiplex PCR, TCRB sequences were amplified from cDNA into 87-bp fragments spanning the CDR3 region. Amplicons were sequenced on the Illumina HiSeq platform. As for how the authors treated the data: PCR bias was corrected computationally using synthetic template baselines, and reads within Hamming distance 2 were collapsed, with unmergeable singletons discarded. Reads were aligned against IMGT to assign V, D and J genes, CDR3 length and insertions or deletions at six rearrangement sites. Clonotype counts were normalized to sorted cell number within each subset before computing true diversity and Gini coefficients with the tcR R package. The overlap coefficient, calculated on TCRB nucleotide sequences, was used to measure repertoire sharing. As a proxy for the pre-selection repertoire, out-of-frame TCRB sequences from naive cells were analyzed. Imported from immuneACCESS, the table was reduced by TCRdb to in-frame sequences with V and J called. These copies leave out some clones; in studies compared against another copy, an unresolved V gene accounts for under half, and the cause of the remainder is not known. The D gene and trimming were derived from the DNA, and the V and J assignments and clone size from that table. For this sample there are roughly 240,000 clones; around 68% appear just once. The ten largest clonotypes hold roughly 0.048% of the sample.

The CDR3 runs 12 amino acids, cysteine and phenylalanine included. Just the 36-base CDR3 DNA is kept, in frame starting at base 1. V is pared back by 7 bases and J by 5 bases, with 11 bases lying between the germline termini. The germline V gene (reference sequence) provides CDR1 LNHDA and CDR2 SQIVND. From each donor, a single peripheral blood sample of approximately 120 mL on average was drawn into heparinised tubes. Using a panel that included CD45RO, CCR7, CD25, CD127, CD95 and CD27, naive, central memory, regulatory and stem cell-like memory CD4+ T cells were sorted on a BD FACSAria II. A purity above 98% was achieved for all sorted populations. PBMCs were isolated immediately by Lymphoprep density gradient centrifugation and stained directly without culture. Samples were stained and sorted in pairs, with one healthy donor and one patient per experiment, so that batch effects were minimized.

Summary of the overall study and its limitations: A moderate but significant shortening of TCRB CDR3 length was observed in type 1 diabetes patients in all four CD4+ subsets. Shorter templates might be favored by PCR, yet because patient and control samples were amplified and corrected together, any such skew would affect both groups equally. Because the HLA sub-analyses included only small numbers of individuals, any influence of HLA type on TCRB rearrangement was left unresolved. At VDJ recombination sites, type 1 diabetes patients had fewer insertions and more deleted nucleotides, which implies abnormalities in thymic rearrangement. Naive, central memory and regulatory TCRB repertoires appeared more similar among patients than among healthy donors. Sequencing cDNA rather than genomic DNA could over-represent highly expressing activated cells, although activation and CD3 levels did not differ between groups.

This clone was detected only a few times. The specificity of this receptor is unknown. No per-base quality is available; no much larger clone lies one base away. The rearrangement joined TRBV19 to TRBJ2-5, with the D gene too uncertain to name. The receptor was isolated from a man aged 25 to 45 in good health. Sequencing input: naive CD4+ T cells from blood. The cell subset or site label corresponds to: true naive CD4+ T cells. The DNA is TGTGCCAGTAAAGGGTATGGGGAGACCCAGTACTTC. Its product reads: CASKGYGETQYF.